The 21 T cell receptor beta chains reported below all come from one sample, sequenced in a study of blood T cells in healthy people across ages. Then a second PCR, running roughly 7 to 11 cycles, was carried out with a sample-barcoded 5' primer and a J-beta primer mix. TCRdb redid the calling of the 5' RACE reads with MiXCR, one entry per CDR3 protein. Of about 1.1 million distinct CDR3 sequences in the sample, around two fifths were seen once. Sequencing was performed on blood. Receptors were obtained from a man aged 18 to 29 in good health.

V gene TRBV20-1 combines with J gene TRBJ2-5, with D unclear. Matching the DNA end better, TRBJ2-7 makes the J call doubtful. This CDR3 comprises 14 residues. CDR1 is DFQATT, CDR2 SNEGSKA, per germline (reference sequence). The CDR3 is CSARDRQAAYEQYF. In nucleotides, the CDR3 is TGCAGTGCTAGAGATCGCCAGGCCGCCTACGAGCAGTACTTC.

CDR3 amino acids: CASSLPLTGNTEAFF. The CDR3 DNA is TGTGCCAGCAGCCTCCCTCTGACAGGGAACACTGAAGCTTTCTTT. The chain joins TRBV13 to TRBJ1-1; D might be TRBD1 (6 bases). The CDR3 extends over 15 amino acids. The V and J ends lost 5 bases and 1 base respectively, with 14 bases between them. CDR1 PRHDT and CDR2 FYEKMQ come from the germline V gene (reference sequence).

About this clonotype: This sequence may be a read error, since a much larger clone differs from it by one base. As DNA, the CDR3 is TGCAGCGTTGAAGGGTCTAGCGGGCTGCGATTAGGAGAGCAGTACTTC. Its protein is CSVEGSSGLRLGEQYF. The chain joins TRBV29-1 to TRBJ2-5; 8 positions match TRBD2. The germline gives CDR1 SQVTM, CDR2 ANQGSEA. The CDR3 covers 16 residues. Trimming cost V 1 base and J 11 bases; bases outside gene matches: 18.

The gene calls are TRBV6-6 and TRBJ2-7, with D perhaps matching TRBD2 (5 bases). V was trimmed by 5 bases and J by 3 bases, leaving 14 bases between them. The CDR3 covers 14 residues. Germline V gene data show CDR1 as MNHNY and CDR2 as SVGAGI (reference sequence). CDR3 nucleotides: TGTGCCAGCAGTGGAGGTCAGTACAGCTACGAGCAGTACTTC. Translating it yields CASSGGQYSYEQYF.

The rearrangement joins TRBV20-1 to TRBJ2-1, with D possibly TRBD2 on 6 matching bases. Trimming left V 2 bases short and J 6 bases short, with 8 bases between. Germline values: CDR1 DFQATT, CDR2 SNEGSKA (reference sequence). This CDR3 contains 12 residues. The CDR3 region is CSARQRVNEQFF. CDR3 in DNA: TGCAGTGCTAGACAGCGGGTCAATGAGCAGTTCTTC.

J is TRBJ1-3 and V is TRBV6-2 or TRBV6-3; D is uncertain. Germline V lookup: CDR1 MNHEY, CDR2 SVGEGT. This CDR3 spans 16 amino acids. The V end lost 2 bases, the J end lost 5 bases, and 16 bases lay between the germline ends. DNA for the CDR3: TGTGCCAGCAGTTACGGCGGAGCATCCGGGCGAAACACCATATATTTT. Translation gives CASSYGGASGRNTIYF.

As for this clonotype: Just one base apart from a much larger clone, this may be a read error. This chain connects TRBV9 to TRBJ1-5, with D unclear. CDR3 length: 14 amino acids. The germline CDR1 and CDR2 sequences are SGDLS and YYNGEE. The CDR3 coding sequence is TGTGTCAGCAGCGAAGGACGGAACAATCAGCCCCAGCATTTT. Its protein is CVSSEGRNNQPQHF.

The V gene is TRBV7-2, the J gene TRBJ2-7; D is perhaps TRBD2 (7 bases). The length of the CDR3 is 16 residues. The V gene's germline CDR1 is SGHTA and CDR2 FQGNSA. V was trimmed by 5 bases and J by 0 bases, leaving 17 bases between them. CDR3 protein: CASSPRGGGSSYEQYF. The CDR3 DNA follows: TGTGCCAGCAGCCCAAGGGGGGGGGGGAGCTCCTACGAGCAGTACTTC.

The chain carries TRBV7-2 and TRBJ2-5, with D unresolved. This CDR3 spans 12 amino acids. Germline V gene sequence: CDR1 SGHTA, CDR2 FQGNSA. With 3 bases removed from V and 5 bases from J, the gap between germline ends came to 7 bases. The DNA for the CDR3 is TGTGCCAGCAGCTTTGAAGAGGAGACCCAGTACTTC. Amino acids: CASSFEEETQYF.

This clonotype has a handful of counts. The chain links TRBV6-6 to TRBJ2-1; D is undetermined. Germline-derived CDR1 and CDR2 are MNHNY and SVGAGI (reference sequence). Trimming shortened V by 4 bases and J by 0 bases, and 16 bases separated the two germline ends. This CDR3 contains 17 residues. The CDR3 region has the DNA TGTGCCAGCAGTTTCCAACTTAGGCCGTACTCCTACAATGAGCAGTTCTTC. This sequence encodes CASSFQLRPYSYNEQFF.

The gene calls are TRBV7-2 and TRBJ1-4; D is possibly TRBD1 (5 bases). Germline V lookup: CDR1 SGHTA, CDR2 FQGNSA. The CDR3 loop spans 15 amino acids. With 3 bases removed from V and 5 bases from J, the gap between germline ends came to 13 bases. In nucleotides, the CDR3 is TGTGCCAGCAGCTTGGGGGACGCCGGAAATGAAAAACTGTTTTTT. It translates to CASSLGDAGNEKLFF. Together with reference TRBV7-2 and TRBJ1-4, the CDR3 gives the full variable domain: GAGVSQSPSNKVTEKGKDVELRCDPISGHTALYWYRQSLGQGLEFLIYFQGNSAPDKSGLPSDRFSAERTGGSVSTLTIQRTQQEDSAVYLCASSLGDAGNEKLFFGSGTQLSVL.

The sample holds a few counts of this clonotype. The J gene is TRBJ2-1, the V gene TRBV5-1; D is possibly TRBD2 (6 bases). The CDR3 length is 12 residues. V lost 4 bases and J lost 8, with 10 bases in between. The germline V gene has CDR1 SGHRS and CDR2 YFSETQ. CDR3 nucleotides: TGCGCCAGCAGCGCGTGGGGGGATGAGCAGTTCTTC. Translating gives CASSAWGDEQFF.

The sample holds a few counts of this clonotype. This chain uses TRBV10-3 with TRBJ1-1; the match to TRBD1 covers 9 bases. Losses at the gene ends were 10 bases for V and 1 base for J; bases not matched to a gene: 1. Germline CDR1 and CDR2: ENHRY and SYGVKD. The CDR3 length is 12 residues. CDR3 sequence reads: CATQGANTEAFF. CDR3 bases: TGTGCCACACAGGGGGCGAACACTGAAGCTTTCTTT.

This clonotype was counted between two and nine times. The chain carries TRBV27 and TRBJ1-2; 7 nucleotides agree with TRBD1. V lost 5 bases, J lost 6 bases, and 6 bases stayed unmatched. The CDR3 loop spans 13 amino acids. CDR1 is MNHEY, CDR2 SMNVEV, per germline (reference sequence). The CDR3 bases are TGTGCCAGCAGTCCCGGGACAGTTCATGGCTACACCTTC. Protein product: CASSPGTVHGYTF.

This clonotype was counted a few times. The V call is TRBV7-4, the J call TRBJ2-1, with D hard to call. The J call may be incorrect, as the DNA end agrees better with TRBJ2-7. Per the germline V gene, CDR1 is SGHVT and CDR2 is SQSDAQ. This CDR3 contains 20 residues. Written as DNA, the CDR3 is TGTGCCAGCAGCTTAGAACCCTTCGATACCCCTTCGTCTTATTACAATGAGCAGTACTTC. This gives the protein CASSLEPFDTPSSYYNEQYF.

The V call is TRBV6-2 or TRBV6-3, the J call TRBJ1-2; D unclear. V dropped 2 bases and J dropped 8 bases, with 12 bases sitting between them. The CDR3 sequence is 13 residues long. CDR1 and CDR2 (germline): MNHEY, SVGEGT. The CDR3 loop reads CASSYVSRSGYTF. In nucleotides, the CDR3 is TGTGCCAGCAGTTACGTGTCGCGCTCGGGCTACACCTTC.

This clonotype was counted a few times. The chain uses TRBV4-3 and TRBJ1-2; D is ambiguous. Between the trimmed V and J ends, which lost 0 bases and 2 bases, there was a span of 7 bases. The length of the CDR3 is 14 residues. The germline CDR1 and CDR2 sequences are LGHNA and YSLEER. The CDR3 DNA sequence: TGCGCCAGCAGCCAAGATTTGGGGAACTATGGCTACACCTTC. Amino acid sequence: CASSQDLGNYGYTF.

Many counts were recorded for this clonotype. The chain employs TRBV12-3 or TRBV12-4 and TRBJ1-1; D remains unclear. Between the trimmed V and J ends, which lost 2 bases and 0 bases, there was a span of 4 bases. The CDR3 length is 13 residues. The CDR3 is CASSLLVNTEAFF. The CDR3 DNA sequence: TGTGCCAGCAGTTTACTGGTGAACACTGAAGCTTTCTTT.

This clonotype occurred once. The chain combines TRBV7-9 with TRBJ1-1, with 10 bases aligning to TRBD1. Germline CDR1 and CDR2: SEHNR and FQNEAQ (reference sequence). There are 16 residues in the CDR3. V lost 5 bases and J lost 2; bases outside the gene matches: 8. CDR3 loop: CASSPRTGGYNTEAFF. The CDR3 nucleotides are TGTGCCAGCAGCCCGCGGACAGGGGGATATAACACTGAAGCTTTCTTT.

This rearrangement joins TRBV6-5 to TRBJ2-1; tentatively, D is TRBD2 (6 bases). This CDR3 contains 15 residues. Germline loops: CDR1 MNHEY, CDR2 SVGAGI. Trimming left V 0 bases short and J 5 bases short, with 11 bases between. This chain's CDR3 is CASSYSGLNDNEQFF. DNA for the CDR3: TGTGCCAGCAGTTACTCGGGACTCAACGACAATGAGCAGTTCTTC.

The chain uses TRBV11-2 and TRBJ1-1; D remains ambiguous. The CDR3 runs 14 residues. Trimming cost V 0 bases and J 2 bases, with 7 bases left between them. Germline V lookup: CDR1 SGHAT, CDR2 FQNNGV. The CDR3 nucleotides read TGTGCCAGCAGCTTAGAACCCACTAACACTGAAGCTTTCTTT. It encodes CASSLEPTNTEAFF.